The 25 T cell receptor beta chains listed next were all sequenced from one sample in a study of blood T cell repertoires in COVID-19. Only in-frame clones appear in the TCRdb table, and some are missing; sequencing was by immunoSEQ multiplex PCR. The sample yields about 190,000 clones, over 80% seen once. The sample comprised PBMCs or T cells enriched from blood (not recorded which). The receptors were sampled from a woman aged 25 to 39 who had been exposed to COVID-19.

The CDR3 bases are TGTGCCATCTCTCCGGGACAGCCAGGGTTGTCCGGAAACACCATATATTTT. Residues: CAISPGQPGLSGNTIYF. The rearrangement uses TRBV10-3 and TRBJ1-3, with 7 bases matching TRBD1. Germline V gene sequence: CDR1 ENHRY, CDR2 SYGVKD. The CDR3 runs to 17 residues. With V trimmed by 8 bases and J by 4 bases, 17 bases remained unmatched.

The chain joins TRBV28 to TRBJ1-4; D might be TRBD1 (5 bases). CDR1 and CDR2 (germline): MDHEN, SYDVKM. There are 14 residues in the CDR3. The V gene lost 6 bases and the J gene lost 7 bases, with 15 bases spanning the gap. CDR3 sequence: CASRNPRVPEKLFF. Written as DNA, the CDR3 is TGTGCCAGCAGAAACCCCAGGGTTCCTGAAAAACTGTTTTTT. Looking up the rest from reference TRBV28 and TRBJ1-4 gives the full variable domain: DVKVTQSSRYLVKRTGEKVFLECVQDMDHENMFWYRQDPGLGLRLIYFSYDVKMKEKGDIPEGYSVSREKKERFSLILESASTNQTSMYLCASRNPRVPEKLFFGSGTQLSVL.

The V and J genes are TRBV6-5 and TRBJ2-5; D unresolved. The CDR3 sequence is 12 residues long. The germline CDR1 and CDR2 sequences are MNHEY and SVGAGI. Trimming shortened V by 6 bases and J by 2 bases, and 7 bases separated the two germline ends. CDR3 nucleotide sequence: TGTGCCAGCAGCTTACTACAAGAGACCCAGTACTTC. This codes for CASSLLQETQYF.

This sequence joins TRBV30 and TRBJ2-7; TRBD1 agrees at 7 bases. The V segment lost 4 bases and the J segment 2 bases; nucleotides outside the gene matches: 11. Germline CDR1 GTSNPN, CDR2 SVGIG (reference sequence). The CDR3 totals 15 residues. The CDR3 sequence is CAWKLKTGFPYEQYF. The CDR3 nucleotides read TGTGCCTGGAAGCTAAAGACAGGGTTTCCCTACGAGCAGTACTTC.

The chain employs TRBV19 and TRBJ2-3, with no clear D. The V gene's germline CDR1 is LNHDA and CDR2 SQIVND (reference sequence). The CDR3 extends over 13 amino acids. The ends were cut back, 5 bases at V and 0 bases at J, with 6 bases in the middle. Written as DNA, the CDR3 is TGTGCCAGTAGTCAAGCTAGCACAGATACGCAGTATTTT. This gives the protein CASSQASTDTQYF.

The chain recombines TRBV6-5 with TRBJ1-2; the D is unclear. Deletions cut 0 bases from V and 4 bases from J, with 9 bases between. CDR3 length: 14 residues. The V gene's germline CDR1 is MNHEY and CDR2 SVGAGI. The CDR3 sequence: CASSYSNSLYGYTF. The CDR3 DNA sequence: TGTGCCAGCAGTTACTCGAACAGTCTCTATGGCTACACCTTC.

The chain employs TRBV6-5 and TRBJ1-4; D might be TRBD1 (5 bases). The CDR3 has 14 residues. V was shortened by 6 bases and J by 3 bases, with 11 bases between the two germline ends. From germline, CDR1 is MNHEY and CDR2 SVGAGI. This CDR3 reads CASRIGQANEKLFF. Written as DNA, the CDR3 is TGTGCCAGCAGAATCGGACAAGCTAATGAAAAACTGTTTTTT.

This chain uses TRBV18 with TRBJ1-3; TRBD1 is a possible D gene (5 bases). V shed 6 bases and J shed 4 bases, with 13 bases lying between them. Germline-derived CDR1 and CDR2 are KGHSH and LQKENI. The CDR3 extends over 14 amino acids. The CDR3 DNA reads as TGTGCCAGCTCGGCGGGGCTAACAGGAAACACCATATATTTT. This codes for CASSAGLTGNTIYF.

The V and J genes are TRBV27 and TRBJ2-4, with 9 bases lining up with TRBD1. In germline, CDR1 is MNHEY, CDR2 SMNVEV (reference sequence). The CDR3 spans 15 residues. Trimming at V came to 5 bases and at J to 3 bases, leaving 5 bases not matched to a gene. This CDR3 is CASSQPGQGKNIQYF. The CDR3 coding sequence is TGTGCCAGCAGTCAACCGGGACAGGGCAAAAACATTCAGTACTTC.

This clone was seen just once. CDR3 DNA: TGTGCCAGCACCGAAGGGGGGCGGGGGGCTATTCGAGCTTTCTTT. This codes for CASTEGGRGAIRAFF. The chain uses TRBV6-5 and TRBJ1-1; weak D call: TRBD1 (6 bases). Deletions cut 7 bases from V and 10 bases from J, with 25 bases between. This CDR3 spans 15 amino acids. Germline CDR1 is MNHEY and CDR2 is SVGAGI.

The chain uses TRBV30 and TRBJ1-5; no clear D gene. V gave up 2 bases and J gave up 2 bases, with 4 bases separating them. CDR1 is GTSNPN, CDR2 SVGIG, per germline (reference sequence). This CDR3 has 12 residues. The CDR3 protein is CAWSYGNQPQHF. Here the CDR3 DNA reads TGTGCCTGGAGTTATGGCAATCAGCCCCAGCATTTT.

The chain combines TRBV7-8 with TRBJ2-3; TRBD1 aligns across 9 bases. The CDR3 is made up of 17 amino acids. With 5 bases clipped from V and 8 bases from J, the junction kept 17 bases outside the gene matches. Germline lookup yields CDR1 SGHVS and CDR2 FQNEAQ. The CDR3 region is CASSKDLQGARGATQYF. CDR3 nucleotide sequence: TGTGCCAGCAGCAAAGACTTACAGGGGGCGCGAGGAGCTACGCAGTATTTT.

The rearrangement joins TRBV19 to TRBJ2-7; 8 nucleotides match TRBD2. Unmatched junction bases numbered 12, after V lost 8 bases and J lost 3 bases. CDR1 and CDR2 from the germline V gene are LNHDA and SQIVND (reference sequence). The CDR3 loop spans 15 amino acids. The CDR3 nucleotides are TGTGCCAGTTCAGTAGCCGGGACTAGGTTCTACGAGCAGTACTTC. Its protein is CASSVAGTRFYEQYF.

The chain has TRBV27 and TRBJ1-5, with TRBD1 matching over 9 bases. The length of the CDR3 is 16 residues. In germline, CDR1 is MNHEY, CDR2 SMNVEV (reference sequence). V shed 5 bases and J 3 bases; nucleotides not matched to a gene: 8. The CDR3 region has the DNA TGTGCCAGCAGTACGTACGGACAGGGGATCAATCAGCCCCAGCATTTT. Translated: CASSTYGQGINQPQHF.

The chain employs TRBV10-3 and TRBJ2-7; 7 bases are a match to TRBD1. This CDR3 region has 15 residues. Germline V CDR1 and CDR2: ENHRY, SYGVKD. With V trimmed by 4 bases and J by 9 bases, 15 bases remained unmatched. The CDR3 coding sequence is TGTGCCATCAGTGTAACCGGGACAGCCTCCTTAGGGCAGTACTTC. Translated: CAISVTGTASLGQYF.

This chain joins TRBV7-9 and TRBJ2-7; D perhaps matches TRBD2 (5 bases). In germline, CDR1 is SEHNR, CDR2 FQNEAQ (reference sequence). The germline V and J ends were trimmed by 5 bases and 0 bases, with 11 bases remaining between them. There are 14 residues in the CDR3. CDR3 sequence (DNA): TGTGCCAGCAGCCTAAGTGGGAGCTCCTACGAGCAGTACTTC. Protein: CASSLSGSSYEQYF.

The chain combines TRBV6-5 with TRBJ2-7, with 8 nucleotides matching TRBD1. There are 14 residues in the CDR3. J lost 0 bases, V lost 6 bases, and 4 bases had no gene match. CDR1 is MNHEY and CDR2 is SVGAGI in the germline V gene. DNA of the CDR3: TGTGCCAGCAGCCGACAGGGGCCCTCCTACGAGCAGTACTTC. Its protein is CASSRQGPSYEQYF.

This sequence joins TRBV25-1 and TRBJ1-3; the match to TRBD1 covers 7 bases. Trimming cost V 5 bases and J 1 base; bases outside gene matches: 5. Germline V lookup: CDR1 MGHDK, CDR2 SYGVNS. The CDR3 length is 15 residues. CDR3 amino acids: CASSSDRPSGNTIYF. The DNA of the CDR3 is TGTGCCAGCAGTTCGGACAGGCCGTCTGGAAACACCATATATTTT.

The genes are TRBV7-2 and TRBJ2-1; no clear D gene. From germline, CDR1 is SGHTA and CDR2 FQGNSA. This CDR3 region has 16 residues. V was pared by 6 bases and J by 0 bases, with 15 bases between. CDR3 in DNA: TGTGCCAGCAGTCCAGGTAGGCCGAGCTCCTACAATGAGCAGTTCTTC. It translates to CASSPGRPSSYNEQFF.

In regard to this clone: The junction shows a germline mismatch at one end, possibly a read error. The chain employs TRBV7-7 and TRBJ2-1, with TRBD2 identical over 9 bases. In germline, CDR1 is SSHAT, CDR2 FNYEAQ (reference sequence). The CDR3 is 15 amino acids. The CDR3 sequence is CASSLASGAYNEQFF. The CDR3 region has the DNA TGTGCTAGCAGCTTAGCTAGCGGGGCGTACAATGAGCAGTTCTTC.

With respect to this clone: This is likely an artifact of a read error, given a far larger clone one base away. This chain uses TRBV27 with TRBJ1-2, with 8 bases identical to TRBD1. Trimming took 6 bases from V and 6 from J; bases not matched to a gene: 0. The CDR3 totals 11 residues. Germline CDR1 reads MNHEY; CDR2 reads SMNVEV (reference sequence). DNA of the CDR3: TGTGCCAGCAGGACAGGGGATGGCTACACCTTC. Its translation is CASRTGDGYTF.

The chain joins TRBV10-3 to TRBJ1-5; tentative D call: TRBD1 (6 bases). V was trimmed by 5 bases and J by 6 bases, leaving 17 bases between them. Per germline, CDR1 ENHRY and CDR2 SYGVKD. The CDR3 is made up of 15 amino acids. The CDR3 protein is CAISLGGGEGQPQHF. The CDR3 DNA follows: TGTGCCATCAGTTTAGGGGGAGGGGAGGGTCAGCCCCAGCATTTT.

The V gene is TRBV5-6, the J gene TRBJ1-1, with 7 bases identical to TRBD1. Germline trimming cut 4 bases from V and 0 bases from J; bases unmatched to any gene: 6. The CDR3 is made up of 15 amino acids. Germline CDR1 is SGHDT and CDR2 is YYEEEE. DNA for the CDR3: TGTGCCAGCAGCCCTACAGGGGTCATGAACACTGAAGCTTTCTTT. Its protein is CASSPTGVMNTEAFF.

This CDR3 is CASSSLGGGTDTQYF. The CDR3 coding sequence is TGTGCCAGCAGTTCCCTCGGCGGGGGAACAGATACGCAGTATTTT. The chain is built from TRBV2 and TRBJ2-3; the match to TRBD2 covers 7 bases. The ends lost 5 bases at V and 3 bases at J; junction bases unmatched: 8. Germline CDR1 reads SNHLY; CDR2 reads FYNNEI. The CDR3 sequence is 15 residues long.

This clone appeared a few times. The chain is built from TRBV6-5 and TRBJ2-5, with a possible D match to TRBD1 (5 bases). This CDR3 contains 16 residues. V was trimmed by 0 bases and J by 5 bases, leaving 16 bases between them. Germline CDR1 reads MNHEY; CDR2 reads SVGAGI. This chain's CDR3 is CASSYSSRVEWETQYF. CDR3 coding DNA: TGTGCCAGCAGTTACTCGAGCAGGGTTGAATGGGAGACCCAGTACTTC.